One sample yielded the 27 T cell receptor beta chains listed below, sequenced in a study of cytomegalovirus exposure and HLA in healthy donors. 60 Vbeta and 13 Jbeta primers were used in PCR. Sequenced by immunoSEQ multiplex PCR; TCRdb stores in-frame clones only, minus some. The table shows a few hundred thousand clones, with 65% to 90% occurring only once. The sample consisted of PBMCs. The origin of the receptors is a girl aged 5 to 17 in good health and CMV-seronegative.

The chain combines TRBV7-9 with TRBJ2-2, with 8 bases lining up with TRBD2. V gave up 5 bases and J gave up 4 bases; unmatched junction bases: 12. Germline loops: CDR1 SEHNR, CDR2 FQNEAQ (reference sequence). The CDR3 extends over 17 amino acids. This CDR3 is CASSAVPGLAFTGELFF. CDR3 DNA sequence: TGTGCCAGCAGCGCGGTCCCAGGACTAGCCTTCACCGGGGAGCTGTTTTTT.

V is TRBV30 and J is TRBJ2-3, with TRBD2 matching 7 bases. This CDR3 spans 15 amino acids. V trimming: 0 bases; J trimming: 0 bases; junction bases outside the gene matches: 3. Germline V gene data show CDR1 as GTSNPN and CDR2 as SVGIG (reference sequence). CDR3 bases: TGTGCCTGGAGTGTACTAGCGCATAGCACAGATACGCAGTATTTT. The encoded protein is CAWSVLAHSTDTQYF. Filled out from reference TRBV30 and TRBJ2-3, the complete variable domain reads SQTIHQWPATLVQPVGSPLSLECTVEGTSNPNLYWYRQAAGRGLQLLFYSVGIGQISSEVPQNLSASRPQDRQFILSSKKLLLSDSGFYLCAWSVLAHSTDTQYFGPGTRLTVL.

The table lists this clone with a few counts. The chain recombines TRBV6-4 with TRBJ1-2, with a weak D call TRBD1 (5 bases). The V and J ends lost 4 bases and 4 bases respectively, with 10 bases between them. Germline V CDR1 and CDR2: MRHNA, SNTAGT. This CDR3 region has 13 residues. CDR3 sequence: CASSAGTSYGYTF. The DNA for the CDR3 is TGTGCCAGCAGTGCAGGGACTTCCTATGGCTACACCTTC.

The chain combines TRBV28 with TRBJ1-5; no clear D gene. Between the trimmed V and J ends, which lost 3 bases and 4 bases, there was a span of 7 bases. Germline V gene lookup returns CDR1 MDHEN and CDR2 SYDVKM. The CDR3 runs 13 residues. DNA of the CDR3: TGTGCCAGCAGTTTTGGGCCGAATCAGCCCCAGCATTTT. Translated, it gives CASSFGPNQPQHF.

This clone was observed once. This chain connects TRBV7-8 to TRBJ1-2; D gene ambiguous. V lost 1 base and J 5 bases, leaving 11 bases between the germline ends. The CDR3 covers 14 residues. Germline CDR1 and CDR2: SGHVS and FQNEAQ. The CDR3 DNA follows: TGTGCCAGCAGCTTAGAGCCAGCTAGTTATGGCTACACCTTC. It yields the protein CASSLEPASYGYTF.

The DNA for the CDR3 is TGTGCCAGCAGTCGTACAGACTACACAGATACGCAGTATTTT. It codes for CASSRTDYTDTQYF. The chain is built from TRBV6-5 and TRBJ2-3; possibly TRBD2 for D (5 bases). The CDR3 is made up of 14 amino acids. CDR1 and CDR2 (germline): MNHEY, SVGAGI. V was clipped by 5 bases and J by 2 bases, with 11 bases between them.

This clone was counted between two and nine times. CDR3 sequence reads: CASSIRTGTDEQFF. As DNA, the CDR3 is TGTGCCAGCAGCATAAGGACAGGGACGGATGAGCAGTTCTTC. The chain is built from TRBV7-2 and TRBJ2-1; TRBD1 matches at 8 bases. J gave up 8 bases and V 5 bases, and 8 bases lay outside the gene matches. In germline, CDR1 is SGHTA, CDR2 FQGNSA. The CDR3 covers 14 residues.

V gene TRBV6-4 combines with J gene TRBJ2-7, with D tentatively TRBD2 (6 bases). This CDR3 is built from 14 residues. Germline-derived CDR1 and CDR2 are MRHNA and SNTAGT. V dropped 0 bases and J dropped 1 base, with 7 bases sitting between them. The CDR3 loop is CASSDSEGSYEQYF. The CDR3 DNA follows: TGTGCCAGCAGTGACTCGGAGGGATCCTACGAGCAGTACTTC.

The chain is built from TRBV9 and TRBJ1-1; TRBD1 is a possible D gene (5 bases). This CDR3 is 13 amino acids long. Trimming left V 4 bases short and J 11 bases short, with 18 bases between. Germline V gene sequence: CDR1 SGDLS, CDR2 YYNGEE. The DNA for the CDR3 is TGTGCCAGCAGCCCTAGGGGCTCCGGAGGGGCTTTCTTT. Translated: CASSPRGSGGAFF.

V gene TRBV23-1 combines with J gene TRBJ1-5; weak D call: TRBD1 (6 bases). TRBV23-1 carries the ORF label, with uncertain function. The CDR3 runs 19 residues. V was shortened by 0 bases and J by 3 bases, with 21 bases between the two germline ends. Here the CDR3 reads CASSQSKGQQRAFNQPQHF. For the CDR3, the DNA is TGCGCCAGCAGTCAATCAAAAGGACAGCAAAGAGCCTTCAATCAGCCCCAGCATTTT.

The rearrangement links TRBV28 to TRBJ1-5; D might be TRBD1 (5 bases). Germline CDR1 MDHEN, CDR2 SYDVKM. Trimming removed 1 base from V and 0 bases from J, with 22 bases in between. The CDR3 has 20 amino acids. The CDR3 nucleotides read TGTGCCAGCAGTTTATCCAAGGTTTATCCAGACAGCTATAGCAATCAGCCCCAGCATTTT. It specifies CASSLSKVYPDSYSNQPQHF.

The chain combines TRBV11-2 with TRBJ1-1; D remains ambiguous. Germline CDR1 reads SGHAT; CDR2 reads FQNNGV. V dropped 1 base and J dropped 1 base, with 10 bases sitting between them. This CDR3 has 15 residues. The CDR3: CASSLVAHPNTEAFF. CDR3 nucleotides: TGTGCCAGCAGCTTAGTGGCACACCCGAACACTGAAGCTTTCTTT.

For the CDR3, the DNA is TGCGCCAGCAGCTCGCTCGGGGGAGGAGGCTATGGCTACACCTTC. This translates into CASSSLGGGGYGYTF. The chain has TRBV5-1 and TRBJ1-2; perhaps TRBD1 as D (5 bases). V was trimmed by 3 bases and J by 4 bases, leaving 16 bases between them. Germline assignment: CDR1 SGHRS and CDR2 YFSETQ. CDR3 length: 15 amino acids.

This rearrangement joins TRBV15 to TRBJ1-4, with 9 bases identical to TRBD1. Germline V gene sequence: CDR1 LNHNV, CDR2 YYDKDF (reference sequence). V lost 0 bases and J lost 7; bases outside the gene matches: 9. The CDR3 loop spans 17 amino acids. The CDR3 loop reads CATSRDHRQGGVEKLFF. The CDR3 DNA reads as TGTGCCACCAGCAGAGATCATCGACAGGGGGGGGTTGAAAAACTGTTTTTT.

Here the CDR3 reads CASSKDRGYGYTF. CDR3 in DNA: TGTGCCAGTAGTAAGGACAGGGGGTACGGCTACACCTTC. V is TRBV19 and J is TRBJ1-2, with TRBD1 matching 10 bases. Germline CDR1 LNHDA, CDR2 SQIVND (reference sequence). With 4 bases clipped from V and 8 bases from J, the junction kept 4 bases outside the gene matches. This CDR3 contains 13 residues.

The chain recombines TRBV5-6 with TRBJ2-1; 9 positions agree with TRBD2. Germline values: CDR1 SGHDT, CDR2 YYEEEE. J gave up 3 bases and V 4 bases, and 5 bases lay outside the gene matches. This CDR3 spans 15 amino acids. The CDR3 loop is CASSVTSGFYNEQFF. CDR3 sequence (DNA): TGTGCCAGCAGCGTGACTAGCGGATTCTACAATGAGCAGTTCTTC.

V is TRBV5-8 and J is TRBJ2-1; D is unclear. Germline values: CDR1 SGHTS, CDR2 YDEGEE. The V gene lost 0 bases and the J gene lost 9 bases, with 22 bases spanning the gap. The CDR3 totals 17 residues. The CDR3 DNA reads as TGTGCCAGCAGCTTGGTGGGTTTAGATTTCAGGCAGAGTGAGCAGTTCTTC. Encoded protein: CASSLVGLDFRQSEQFF.

This clone was found once. The genes are TRBV7-2 and TRBJ2-2; a weak D match, TRBD2 (5 bases). The CDR3 spans 17 residues. Germline lookup yields CDR1 SGHTA and CDR2 FQGNSA. V was clipped by 2 bases and J by 4 bases, with 17 bases between them. The CDR3 sequence is CASSLSVGIISTGELFF. CDR3 nucleotides: TGTGCCAGCAGCTTATCCGTCGGGATTATCTCCACCGGGGAGCTGTTTTTT.

This sequence joins TRBV7-2 and TRBJ1-1; 10 bases line up with TRBD1. The germline V gene encodes CDR1 SGHTA and CDR2 FQGNSA. CDR3 length: 15 amino acids. The V and J ends lost 1 base and 5 bases, in that order; junction bases with no gene match: 4. The CDR3 coding sequence is TGTGCCAGCAGCTTAGGGACAGGGGGGCGGACTGAAGCTTTCTTT. Its translation is CASSLGTGGRTEAFF.

This chain links TRBV29-1 with TRBJ2-1, with D perhaps matching TRBD2 (7 bases). The germline V gene encodes CDR1 SQVTM and CDR2 ANQGSEA. This CDR3 has 13 amino acids. V dropped 2 bases and J dropped 9 bases, with 14 bases sitting between them. This CDR3 reads CSVERGGLGEQFF. For the CDR3, the DNA is TGCAGCGTTGAAAGGGGGGGCCTTGGTGAGCAGTTCTTC.

The J gene is TRBJ2-5, the V gene TRBV7-9; maybe TRBD2 (6 bases). The CDR3 runs 13 residues. Germline assignment: CDR1 SEHNR and CDR2 FQNEAQ (reference sequence). V lost 5 bases to trimming and J lost 1 base, with 8 bases between them. This chain's CDR3 is CASSRDSQETQYF. Here the CDR3 DNA reads TGTGCCAGCAGCAGGGACTCCCAAGAGACCCAGTACTTC.

This chain connects TRBV4-1 to TRBJ1-3; 10 bases fit TRBD1. The CDR3 length is 16 residues. Germline CDR1 reads MGHRA; CDR2 reads YSYEKL. J lost 10 bases, V lost 0 bases, and 9 bases had no gene match. CDR3 coding DNA: TGCGCCAGCAGCCAAGATGGAAGGGACAGGGGTGGAACCATATATTTT. The encoded protein is CASSQDGRDRGGTIYF.

V usage is TRBV5-1 and J usage is TRBJ2-1; 8 nucleotides agree with TRBD1. This CDR3 is built from 14 residues. Germline V gene lookup returns CDR1 SGHRS and CDR2 YFSETQ. V was clipped by 6 bases and J by 8 bases; unmatched bases: 10. The CDR3 loop is CASTRDRTQDEQFF. The CDR3 coding sequence is TGCGCCAGCACCCGGGACAGGACCCAAGATGAGCAGTTCTTC. The full variable domain, in which reference TRBV5-1 and TRBJ2-1 provide the parts outside the CDR3, is KAGVTQTPRYLIKTRGQQVTLSCSPISGHRSVSWYQQTPGQGLQFLFEYFSETQRNKGNFPGRFSGRQFSNSRSEMNVSTLELGDSALYLCASTRDRTQDEQFFGPGTRLTVL.

This chain connects TRBV2 to TRBJ2-7; tentative D call: TRBD2 (7 bases). The CDR3 has 15 amino acids. CDR1 is SNHLY, CDR2 FYNNEI, per germline. V dropped 3 bases and J dropped 0 bases, with 12 bases sitting between them. CDR3 DNA sequence: TGTGCCAGCAGTGAGAGGGGGGGGCTCTCCTACGAGCAGTACTTC. Encoded protein: CASSERGGLSYEQYF.

The gene calls are TRBV5-6 and TRBJ2-3, with 7 bases fitting TRBD2. CDR1 and CDR2 from the germline V gene are SGHDT and YYEEEE. V shed 1 base and J 3 bases; nucleotides not matched to a gene: 2. This CDR3 comprises 14 residues. CDR3 nucleotides: TGTGCCAGCAGCTTGTTGCGGGGGACAGATACGCAGTATTTT. It specifies CASSLLRGTDTQYF.

The chain couples TRBV6-5 to TRBJ2-7, with a weak D call TRBD1 (5 bases). Germline loops: CDR1 MNHEY, CDR2 SVGAGI. CDR3 length: 14 amino acids. V lost 2 bases, J lost 6 bases, and 14 bases lay in between. This chain's CDR3 is CASSYRRAPGEQYF. DNA of the CDR3: TGTGCCAGCAGTTACCGCAGGGCCCCTGGCGAGCAGTACTTC.

The chain employs TRBV19 and TRBJ1-5, with 8 bases matching TRBD1. Germline CDR1 is LNHDA and CDR2 is SQIVND (reference sequence). This CDR3 comprises 16 residues. Trimming at V came to 7 bases and at J to 5 bases, leaving 13 bases not matched to a gene. The CDR3 loop is CASKKLGSQGDQPQHF. CDR3 nucleotide sequence: TGTGCCAGTAAGAAATTAGGGTCACAGGGGGATCAGCCCCAGCATTTT. Full variable domain (missing parts from reference TRBV19 and TRBJ1-5): DGGITQSPKYLFRKEGQNVTLSCEQNLNHDAMYWYRQDPGQGLRLIYYSQIVNDFQKGDIAEGYSVSREKKESFPLTVTSAQKNPTAFYLCASKKLGSQGDQPQHFGDGTRLSIL.